Below are 25 T cell receptor beta chains sequenced from a single sample in a study of blood T cell repertoires in COVID-19. This table comes from immunoSEQ multiplex PCR, and its TCRdb copy is limited to in-frame clones, with some not included. Among around 60,000 clones listed, approximately 80% were seen once. The sample taken for sequencing was peripheral blood. All receptors come from a man in his forties or fifties with COVID-19, enrolled during active disease.

The rearrangement uses TRBV27 and TRBJ1-4; 10 bases line up with TRBD1. Germline loops: CDR1 MNHEY, CDR2 SMNVEV (reference sequence). V lost 1 base to trimming and J lost 4 bases; unmatched junction nucleotides: 9. The CDR3 length is 18 residues. In nucleotides, the CDR3 is TGTGCCAGCAGTTTATTCTACCGGGACAGGGGAGTTAATGAAAAACTGTTTTTT. Its protein product is CASSLFYRDRGVNEKLFF. Complete variable domain (other parts from reference TRBV27 and TRBJ1-4): EAQVTQNPRYLITVTGKKLTVTCSQNMNHEYMSWYRQDPGLGLRQIYYSMNVEVTDKGDVPEGYKVSRKEKRNFPLILESPSPNQTSLYFCASSLFYRDRGVNEKLFFGSGTQLSVL.

This chain uses TRBV4-3 with TRBJ2-2; D possibly corresponds to TRBD1 (6 bases). The CDR3 covers 14 residues. Germline V lookup: CDR1 LGHNA, CDR2 YSLEER. V was cut by 0 bases and J by 6 bases, with 8 bases left in between. The CDR3 sequence is CASSQEKGAGELFF. The CDR3 DNA reads as TGCGCCAGCAGCCAAGAGAAGGGGGCCGGGGAGCTGTTTTTT.

The J gene is TRBJ2-1, the V gene TRBV6-1, with 12 positions matching TRBD2. V was clipped by 2 bases and J by 7 bases; unmatched bases: 3. CDR1 MNHNS and CDR2 SASEGT come from the germline V gene. CDR3 size: 15 residues. The CDR3 here is CASSERTSGGNEQFF. DNA of the CDR3: TGTGCCAGCAGTGAAAGAACTAGCGGGGGGAATGAGCAGTTCTTC.

V is TRBV11-1 and J is TRBJ2-2, with unresolved D. Per the germline V gene, CDR1 is SGHAT and CDR2 is FQDESV (reference sequence). V lost 5 bases and J lost 5, with 9 bases in between. CDR3 length equals 13 residues. In DNA form, the CDR3 reads TGTGCCAGCAGCGCGGTGAGGACCGGGGAGCTGTTTTTT. Protein product: CASSAVRTGELFF.

The rearrangement uses TRBV7-3 and TRBJ2-1; 8 bases align to TRBD2. The J segment lost 4 bases and the V segment lost 5 bases, leaving 7 bases of the junction unmatched. CDR1 and CDR2 (germline): SGHTA, FQGTGA. This CDR3 has 15 amino acids. The CDR3 DNA follows: TGTGCCAGCAGCACCGAGGTAGCGGGATACAATGAGCAGTTCTTC. Its protein product is CASSTEVAGYNEQFF. Complete variable domain (other parts from reference TRBV7-3 and TRBJ2-1): GAGVSQTPSNKVTEKGKYVELRCDPISGHTALYWYRQSLGQGPEFLIYFQGTGAADDSGLPNDRFFAVRPEGSVSTLKIQRTERGDSAVYLCASSTEVAGYNEQFFGPGTRLTVL.

This rearrangement joins TRBV30 to TRBJ1-1; a possible D gene is TRBD1 (5 bases). Per the germline V gene, CDR1 is GTSNPN and CDR2 is SVGIG (reference sequence). V lost 4 bases, J lost 5 bases, and 8 bases lay in between. There are 11 residues in the CDR3. Here the CDR3 reads CAWTEGTEAFF. The DNA of the CDR3 is TGTGCCTGGACGGAGGGGACTGAAGCTTTCTTT. Variable domain in full (rest from reference TRBV30 and TRBJ1-1): SQTIHQWPATLVQPVGSPLSLECTVEGTSNPNLYWYRQAAGRGLQLLFYSVGIGQISSEVPQNLSASRPQDRQFILSSKKLLLSDSGFYLCAWTEGTEAFFGQGTRLTVV.

V is TRBV7-2 and J is TRBJ2-7; the match to TRBD2 covers 7 bases. The CDR3 contains 15 residues. The germline gives CDR1 SGHTA, CDR2 FQGNSA. The V segment lost 2 bases and the J segment 2 bases; nucleotides outside the gene matches: 6. DNA of the CDR3: TGTGCCAGCAGCTTAATGTGGGAGGGTCCCTACGAGCAGTACTTC. This encodes CASSLMWEGPYEQYF.

This chain uses TRBV3-1 (or the pseudogene TRBV3-2) with TRBJ2-2; 11 nucleotides align to TRBD2. This CDR3 has 19 residues. Trimming took 0 bases from V and 1 from J; bases not matched to a gene: 7. Germline V lookup: CDR1 LGHDT, CDR2 YNNKEL (reference sequence). CDR3 bases: TGTGCCAGCAGCCAAGATAGGGCTAGCGGGAGGCTGAACACCGGGGAGCTGTTTTTT. Its translation is CASSQDRASGRLNTGELFF.

The chain couples TRBV30 to TRBJ2-3; D remains unclear. CDR1 and CDR2 from the germline V gene are GTSNPN and SVGIG (reference sequence). The CDR3 extends over 11 amino acids. Trimming left V 3 bases short and J 6 bases short, with 7 bases between. DNA for the CDR3: TGTGCCTGGAGGGGCCGGGATACGCAGTATTTT. This gives the protein CAWRGRDTQYF.

This clone was seen a few times. The CDR3 sequence is CASSEGLAGQETQYF. Written as DNA, the CDR3 is TGTGCCAGCAGTGAGGGACTAGCCGGTCAAGAGACCCAGTACTTC. V gene TRBV2 combines with J gene TRBJ2-5, with 9 positions matching TRBD2. Germline-derived CDR1 and CDR2 are SNHLY and FYNNEI. This CDR3 is 15 amino acids long. V trimming: 3 bases; J trimming: 2 bases; junction bases outside the gene matches: 4.

The chain links TRBV7-2 to TRBJ2-7; TRBD2 matches at 9 bases. CDR3 size: 15 residues. Germline CDR1 SGHTA, CDR2 FQGNSA. Trimming cost V 1 base and J 0 bases; bases outside gene matches: 1. CDR3 nucleotide sequence: TGTGCCAGCAGCTTAGGGCGGGAGGGCTCCTACGAGCAGTACTTC. Its translation: CASSLGREGSYEQYF.

The V and J genes are TRBV6-2 or TRBV6-3 and TRBJ1-1, with 10 nucleotides matching TRBD1. CDR3 length equals 14 residues. With 4 bases clipped from V and 6 bases from J, the junction kept 5 bases outside the gene matches. CDR1 is MNHEY, CDR2 SVGEGT, per germline. The CDR3: CASSSDRGLSEAFF. In nucleotides, the CDR3 is TGTGCCAGCAGTTCAGACAGGGGGCTCTCTGAAGCTTTCTTT.

The chain carries TRBV24-1 and TRBJ1-2; possibly TRBD1 for D (6 bases). The CDR3 is made up of 14 amino acids. Between the trimmed V and J ends, which lost 4 bases and 8 bases, there was a span of 16 bases. CDR1 is KGHDR, CDR2 SFDVKD, per germline. CDR3 coding DNA: TGTGCCACCAGTGACCCGGGTAAGGGGGTCGGCTACACCTTC. It is translated as CATSDPGKGVGYTF.

The genes are TRBV10-3 and TRBJ2-7; maybe TRBD1 (7 bases). The V end was cut by 10 bases, the J end by 3 bases, with 13 bases between. The CDR3 is 12 amino acids. Germline values: CDR1 ENHRY, CDR2 SYGVKD. The CDR3 region has the DNA TGTGCCACCAGGCAGGGGGGCTACGAGCAGTACTTC. This sequence encodes CATRQGGYEQYF.

The chain links TRBV11-3 to TRBJ2-1, with 8 bases that match TRBD2. This CDR3 contains 18 residues. Germline CDR1 reads SGHNT; CDR2 reads YENEEA. The J segment lost 5 bases and the V segment lost 0 bases, leaving 12 bases of the junction unmatched. CDR3 DNA sequence: TGTGCCAGCAGCTTAGATTATTGGGCCGGGAGGGCTCACAATGAGCAGTTCTTC. Protein sequence: CASSLDYWAGRAHNEQFF. The whole variable domain, filled in from reference TRBV11-3 and TRBJ2-1, reads EAGVVQSPRYKIIEKKQPVAFWCNPISGHNTLYWYLQNLGQGPELLIRYENEEAVDDSQLPKDRFSAERLKGVDSTLKIQPAELGDSAVYLCASSLDYWAGRAHNEQFFGPGTRLTVL.

The rearrangement uses TRBV14 and TRBJ2-7, with 7 bases matching TRBD1. Germline V gene sequence: CDR1 SGHDN, CDR2 FVKESK. V trimming: 1 base; J trimming: 10 bases; junction bases outside the gene matches: 13. This CDR3 region has 15 residues. For the CDR3, the DNA is TGTGCCAGCAGCCAAGCGGCCGGGACAGTAAGGGGACAGTACTTC. Translation: CASSQAAGTVRGQYF.

The chain combines TRBV3-1 (or the pseudogene TRBV3-2) with TRBJ2-3, with a tentative D call TRBD1 (6 bases). This CDR3 comprises 16 residues. V was cut by 1 base and J by 0 bases, with 11 bases left in between. Germline CDR1 reads LGHDT; CDR2 reads YNNKEL (reference sequence). The CDR3 nucleotides are TGTGCCAGCAGCCAAGCTAGGACAGATAGCACAGATACGCAGTATTTT. Its translation: CASSQARTDSTDTQYF.

This chain connects TRBV19 to TRBJ2-6; 7 positions match TRBD1. Germline CDR1 reads LNHDA; CDR2 reads SQIVND (reference sequence). The trim removed 6 bases at V and 0 bases at J, leaving 5 bases unmatched. This CDR3 has 16 amino acids. The CDR3 is CASSSTGSSGANVLTF. The CDR3 DNA reads as TGTGCCAGTAGCTCGACAGGGAGCTCTGGGGCCAACGTCCTGACTTTC.

The rearrangement uses TRBV6-2 or TRBV6-3 and TRBJ2-7; a possible D gene is TRBD2 (7 bases). From germline, CDR1 is MNHEY and CDR2 SVGEGT. CDR3 length: 16 amino acids. Trimming took 2 bases from V and 4 from J, leaving 18 bases between them. The CDR3, as DNA: TGTGCCAGCAGTTACCCTCCAGACCGGGGGGCTTACGAGCAGTACTTC. This gives the protein CASSYPPDRGAYEQYF.

J is TRBJ2-7 and V is TRBV28; 9 nucleotides line up with TRBD1. Per the germline V gene, CDR1 is MDHEN and CDR2 is SYDVKM. V lost 7 bases, J lost 3 bases, and 4 bases stayed unmatched. The CDR3 runs to 13 residues. DNA for the CDR3: TGTGCCAGCACGAGACAGGGGGGCTACGAGCAGTACTTC. Translated, it gives CASTRQGGYEQYF. Complete variable domain (other parts from reference TRBV28 and TRBJ2-7): DVKVTQSSRYLVKRTGEKVFLECVQDMDHENMFWYRQDPGLGLRLIYFSYDVKMKEKGDIPEGYSVSREKKERFSLILESASTNQTSMYLCASTRQGGYEQYFGPGTRLTVT.

The chain has TRBV2 and TRBJ1-1; no definite D call. V lost 3 bases and J 0 bases, leaving 5 bases between the germline ends. The CDR3 is 13 amino acids. Germline V gene sequence: CDR1 SNHLY, CDR2 FYNNEI. CDR3 sequence reads: CASSDYLNTEAFF. The CDR3 DNA reads TGTGCCAGCAGTGACTACCTGAACACTGAAGCTTTCTTT.

The chain is built from TRBV6-4 and TRBJ2-2, with 8 nucleotides matching TRBD2. The CDR3 sequence is 17 residues long. Germline CDR1 and CDR2: MRHNA and SNTAGT. J gave up 4 bases and V 0 bases, and 7 bases lay outside the gene matches. The CDR3 loop reads CASSDSPSGSPTGELFF. CDR3 DNA: TGTGCCAGCAGTGACTCCCCTAGCGGGTCTCCCACCGGGGAGCTGTTTTTT.

This rearrangement joins TRBV5-1 to TRBJ2-7; 7 bases align to TRBD2. This CDR3 comprises 14 residues. After removal of 0 bases from V and 2 bases from J, the junction contained 2 bases not matched to a gene. CDR1 and CDR2 (germline): SGHRS, YFSETQ. In nucleotides, the CDR3 is TGCGCCAGCAGCTTGGAGGGGAGGGCCTACGAGCAGTACTTC. Encoded protein: CASSLEGRAYEQYF.

The rearrangement uses TRBV11-3 and TRBJ2-3, with TRBD2 matching 14 bases. In germline, CDR1 is SGHNT, CDR2 YENEEA. The V gene end was trimmed by 3 bases and the J gene end by 4 bases; junction bases not matched to a gene: 3. The CDR3 is 16 amino acids. CDR3 nucleotide sequence: TGTGCCAGCAGCTTGGGACTAGCGGGAGTACCAGATACGCAGTATTTT. Protein: CASSLGLAGVPDTQYF.

This clone was detected only a few times. The rearrangement uses TRBV6-4 and TRBJ2-7, with 8 bases lining up with TRBD1. CDR3 length equals 13 residues. Trimming removed 10 bases from V and 6 bases from J; junction bases left unmatched: 11. Germline V gives CDR1 MRHNA, CDR2 SNTAGT. The CDR3 DNA reads TGTGCCACCGCCCGGGACAGGAGGTCCGAGCAGTACTTC. Translation gives CATARDRRSEQYF.